A single sample is the source of the 5 T cell receptor beta chains below, sequenced in a study of neoadjuvant nivolumab and ipilimumab in lung cancer. Data came from immunoSEQ multiplex PCR; TCRdb stores just in-frame clones and leaves some out. Of 3,200 or so clones detected, around 90% appear once; the ten largest clones hold about 1%. The material sequenced was tumor tissue, taken after neoadjuvant nivolumab, alone or with ipilimumab, at or shortly before surgery. All receptors derive from an adult with non-small cell lung cancer.

The J gene is TRBJ1-2, the V gene TRBV23-1; maybe TRBD1 (5 bases). TRBV23-1 is assigned to the ORF class and has an uncertain function. The CDR3 extends over 15 amino acids. V was pared by 4 bases and J by 5 bases, with 17 bases between. The CDR3 spells CASSPPRTRLYGYTF. The CDR3 bases are TGCGCCAGCAGTCCACCTAGGACAAGGCTTTATGGCTACACCTTC.

This chain uses TRBV12-2 with TRBJ2-3; the table's TRBD2 call for D was not verified on the DNA. TRBV12-2 is labeled a pseudogene. CDR3 length: 18 residues. This CDR3 is CASRLAVSEKSYVDTQYF. In DNA form, the CDR3 reads TGTGCAAGTCGCTTAGCCGTTTCTGAGAAGTCGTATGTAGATACGCAGTATTTT.

This chain connects TRBV27 to TRBJ1-5; 7 bases are shared with TRBD1. This CDR3 region has 15 residues. Trimming took 4 bases from V and 4 from J; bases not matched to a gene: 7. CDR1 is MNHEY, CDR2 SMNVEV, per germline (reference sequence). The CDR3 here is CASSSRTGGNQPQHF. The DNA of the CDR3 is TGTGCCAGCAGTTCACGGACAGGAGGGAATCAGCCCCAGCATTTT.

The chain couples TRBV27 to TRBJ2-1, with 7 bases fitting TRBD1. There are 15 residues in the CDR3. Germline trimming cut 5 bases from V and 9 bases from J; bases unmatched to any gene: 13. The germline V gene has CDR1 MNHEY and CDR2 SMNVEV (reference sequence). The CDR3 region is CASSNDRVGLSEQFF. The CDR3 coding sequence is TGTGCCAGCAGTAACGACAGGGTAGGACTTAGTGAGCAGTTCTTC.

This rearrangement joins TRBV25-1 to TRBJ1-2; the match to TRBD1 covers 7 bases. This CDR3 is built from 13 residues. Germline loops: CDR1 MGHDK, CDR2 SYGVNS. V trimming: 3 bases; J trimming: 6 bases; junction bases outside the gene matches: 4. CDR3 sequence (DNA): TGTGCCAGCAGTGACAGGGGGTTCGATGGCTACACCTTC. Protein product: CASSDRGFDGYTF.